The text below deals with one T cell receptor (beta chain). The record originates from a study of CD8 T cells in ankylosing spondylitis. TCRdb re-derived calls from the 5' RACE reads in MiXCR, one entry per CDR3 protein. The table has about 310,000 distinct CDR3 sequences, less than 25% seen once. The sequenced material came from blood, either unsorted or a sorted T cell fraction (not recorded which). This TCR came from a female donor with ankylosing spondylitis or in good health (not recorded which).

The CDR3 sequence is CASSFQGWDQPQHF. The DNA of the CDR3 is TGTGCCAGCAGTTTCCAGGGTTGGGATCAGCCCCAGCATTTT. The chain uses TRBV12-3 or TRBV12-4 and TRBJ1-5; D might be TRBD1 (5 bases). Trimming left V 3 bases short and J 5 bases short, with 11 bases between. This CDR3 has 14 amino acids.